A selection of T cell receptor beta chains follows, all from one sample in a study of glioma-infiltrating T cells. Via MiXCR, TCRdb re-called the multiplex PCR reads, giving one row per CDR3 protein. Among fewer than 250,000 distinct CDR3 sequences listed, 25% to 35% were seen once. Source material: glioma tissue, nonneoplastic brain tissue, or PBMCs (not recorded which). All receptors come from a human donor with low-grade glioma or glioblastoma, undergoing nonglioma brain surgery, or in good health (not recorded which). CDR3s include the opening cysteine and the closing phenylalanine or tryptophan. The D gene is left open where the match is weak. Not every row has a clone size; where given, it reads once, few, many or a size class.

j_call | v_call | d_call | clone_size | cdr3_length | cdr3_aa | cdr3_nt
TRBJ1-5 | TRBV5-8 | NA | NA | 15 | CASSPRRGRDQPQHF | TGTGCCAGCAGCCCCCGTAGGGGCAGAGATCAGCCCCAGCATTTT
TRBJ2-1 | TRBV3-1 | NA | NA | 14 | CASSQMRGVREQFF | TGTGCCAGCAGCCAAATGAGGGGAGTACGGGAGCAGTTCTTC
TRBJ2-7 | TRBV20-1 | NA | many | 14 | CSARDRAGPYEQYF | TGCAGTGCTAGAGATCGGGCGGGACCCTACGAGCAGTACTTC
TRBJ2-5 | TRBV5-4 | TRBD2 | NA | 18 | CASSSSGTRGRAGETQYF | TGTGCCAGCAGCTCTTCCGGGACTAGGGGGAGGGCCGGGGAGACCCAGTACTTC
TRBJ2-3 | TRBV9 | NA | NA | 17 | CASSVGLAVYSTDTQYF | TGTGCCAGCAGCGTCGGCCTAGCAGTATATAGCACAGATACGCAGTATTTT
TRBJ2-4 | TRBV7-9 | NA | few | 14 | CASNRAEAKNIQYF | TGTGCCAGCAATCGGGCTGAAGCCAAAAACATTCAGTACTTC
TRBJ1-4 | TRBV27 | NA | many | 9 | CVVSEKLFF | TGTGTAGTTAGTGAAAAACTGTTTTTT
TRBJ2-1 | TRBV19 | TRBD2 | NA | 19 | CASSIDGTSGSVGDNEQSF | TGTGCCAGTAGTATAGATGGGACTAGCGGGAGCGTTGGGGACAATGAGCAGTCCTTC
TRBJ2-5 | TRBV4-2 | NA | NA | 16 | CASSPGLTELQETEYF | TGTGCCAGCAGCCCTGGACTGACCGAACTACAAGAGACCGAGTACTTC
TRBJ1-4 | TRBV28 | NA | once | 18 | CASSTLQSGRATNEKLFF | TGTGCCAGCAGCACCTTGCAGTCTGGGCGTGCAACTAATGAAAAACTGTTTTTT
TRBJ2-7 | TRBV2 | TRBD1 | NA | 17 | CARSERRGQGYSNEQYF | TGTGCCAGAAGTGAGCGCCGGGGACAGGGATACTCCAACGAGCAGTACTTC
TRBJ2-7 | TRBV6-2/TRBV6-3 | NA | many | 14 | CASSNAGTISEQYF | TGTGCCAGCAGCAACGCAGGGACCATCAGCGAGCAGTACTTC
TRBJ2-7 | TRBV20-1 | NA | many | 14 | CSARPRTGTYEQYF | TGCAGTGCTAGACCTAGGACGGGTACCTACGAGCAGTACTTC
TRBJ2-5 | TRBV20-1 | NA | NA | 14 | CSDKHVTGQETQYF | TGCAGTGATAAACACGTGACAGGTCAAGAGACCCAGTACTTC
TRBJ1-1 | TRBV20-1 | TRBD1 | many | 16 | CSAPGTGGSRGTEAFF | TGCAGTGCTCCCGGGACAGGGGGCTCGCGGGGCACTGAAGCTTTCTTT
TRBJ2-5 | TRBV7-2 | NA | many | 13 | CASSEGAGETQYF | TGTGCCAGCAGCGAGGGGGCGGGGGAGACCCAGTACTTC
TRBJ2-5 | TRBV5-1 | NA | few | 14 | CASSSQPSGETQYF | TGCGCCAGCAGCTCCCAGCCGAGCGGAGAGACCCAGTACTTC
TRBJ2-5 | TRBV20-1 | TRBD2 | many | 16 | CSARRLAGGSFETQYF | TGCAGTGCTAGACGACTAGCGGGAGGCTCCTTCGAGACCCAGTACTTC
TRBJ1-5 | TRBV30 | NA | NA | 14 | CAWSDTGSGQPQHF | TGTGCCTGGAGTGATACAGGGTCAGGACAGCCCCAGCATTTT
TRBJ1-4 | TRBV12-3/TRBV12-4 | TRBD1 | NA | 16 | CASKPGQGATNEKLFF | TGTGCCAGCAAACCGGGACAGGGGGCAACTAATGAAAAACTGTTTTTT
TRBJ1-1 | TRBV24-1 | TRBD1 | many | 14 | CATRGQGADTEAFF | TGTGCCACCAGGGGACAGGGGGCGGACACTGAAGCTTTCTTT
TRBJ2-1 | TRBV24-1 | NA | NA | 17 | CATSDRGAADTYNEQFF | TGTGCCACCAGTGATAGGGGGGCAGCGGACACCTACAATGAGCAGTTCTTC
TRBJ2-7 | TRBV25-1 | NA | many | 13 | CASRRGTSYEQYF | TGTGCCAGCAGACGCGGAACATCCTACGAGCAGTACTTC
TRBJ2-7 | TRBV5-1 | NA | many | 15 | CASSLDSRSSYEQYF | TGCGCCAGCAGCTTGGATTCGAGGAGCTCCTACGAGCAGTACTTC
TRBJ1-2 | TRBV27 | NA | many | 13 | CASSLAPTLGYTF | TGTGCCAGCAGTTTGGCCCCGACGCTCGGCTACACCTTC
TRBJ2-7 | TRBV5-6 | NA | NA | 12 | CASSLNTAPQYF | TGTGCCAGCAGCTTAAATACCGCTCCGCAGTACTTC
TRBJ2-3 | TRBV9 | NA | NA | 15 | CASSVEGRDTDTQYF | TGTGCCAGCAGCGTAGAAGGGCGGGACACAGATACGCAGTATTTT
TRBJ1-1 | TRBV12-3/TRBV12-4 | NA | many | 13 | CASSVGTYTEAFF | TGTGCCAGCAGTGTGGGGACGTACACTGAAGCTTTCTTT
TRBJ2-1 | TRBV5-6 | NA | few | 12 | CASGLASYEQFF | TGTGCCAGCGGGCTTGCTAGCTATGAGCAGTTCTTC
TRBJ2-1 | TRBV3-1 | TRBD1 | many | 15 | CASSSPGQGYNEQFF | TGTGCCAGCAGCTCTCCGGGACAGGGCTACAATGAGCAGTTCTTC
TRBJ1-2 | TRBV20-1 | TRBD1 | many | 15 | CSARDLAGGNYGYTF | TGCAGTGCTAGAGATTTAGCAGGGGGAAACTATGGCTACACCTTC
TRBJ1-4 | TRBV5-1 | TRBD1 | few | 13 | CASSMTGSEKLFF | TGCGCCAGCAGCATGACAGGGTCCGAAAAACTGTTTTTT
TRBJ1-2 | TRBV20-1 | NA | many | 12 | CSAKFKNYGYTF | TGCAGTGCTAAGTTCAAGAACTATGGCTACACCTTC
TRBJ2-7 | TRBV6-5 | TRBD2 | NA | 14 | CASSRLADSYEQYF | TGTGCCAGCAGTCGACTAGCGGACAGCTACGAGCAGTACTTC
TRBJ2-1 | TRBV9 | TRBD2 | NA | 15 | CASSFDLAGGNEQFF | TGTGCCAGCAGCTTCGACTTAGCGGGAGGTAATGAGCAGTTCTTC
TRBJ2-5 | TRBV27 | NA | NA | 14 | CASGSRVRQKTQYF | TGTGCCAGCGGTTCCAGGGTACGTCAAAAGACCCAGTACTTC
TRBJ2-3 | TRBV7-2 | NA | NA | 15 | CASSLQGWVFNTQYF | TGTGCCAGCAGCTTACAGGGCTGGGTTTTTAATACGCAGTATTTT
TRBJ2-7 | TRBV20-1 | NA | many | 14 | CSASAPRERYEQYF | TGCAGTGCTAGCGCCCCCCGGGAGCGTTACGAGCAGTACTTC
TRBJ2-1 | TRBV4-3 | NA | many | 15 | CASSQEPGVGNEQFF | TGCGCCAGCAGCCAAGAGCCAGGGGTCGGCAATGAGCAGTTCTTC
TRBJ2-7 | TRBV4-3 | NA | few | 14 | CASSQEVGGMEQYF | TGCGCCAGCAGCCAAGAAGTCGGGGGCATGGAGCAGTACTTC
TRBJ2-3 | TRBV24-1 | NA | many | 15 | CATSDMREGADTQYF | TGTGCCACCAGTGACATGCGGGAAGGCGCAGATACGCAGTATTTT
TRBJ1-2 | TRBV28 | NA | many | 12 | CAGGGSNYGYTF | TGTGCCGGGGGAGGATCCAACTATGGCTACACCTTC
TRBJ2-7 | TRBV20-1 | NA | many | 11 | CSAQGGGKQYF | TGCAGTGCCCAGGGGGGGGGAAAGCAGTACTTC
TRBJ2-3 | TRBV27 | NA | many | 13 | CASSPAESHTQYF | TGTGCCAGCAGTCCGGCTGAATCTCATACGCAGTATTTT
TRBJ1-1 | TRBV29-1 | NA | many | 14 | CSVAPQRVGTEAFF | TGCAGCGTTGCTCCCCAAAGGGTGGGAACTGAAGCTTTCTTT
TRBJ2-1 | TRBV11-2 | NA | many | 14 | CASSLVASYNEQFF | TGTGCCAGCAGCTTAGTAGCCTCCTACAATGAGCAGTTCTTC
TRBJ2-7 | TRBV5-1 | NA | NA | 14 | CASSFSRSAYEQYF | TGCGCCAGCAGCTTTAGCAGGAGTGCCTACGAGCAGTACTTC
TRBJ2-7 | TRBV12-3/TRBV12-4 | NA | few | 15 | CASSLGDASTYEQYF | TGTGCCAGCAGTTTAGGGGACGCAAGCACCTACGAGCAGTACTTC
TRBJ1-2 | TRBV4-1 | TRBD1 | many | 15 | CASREQSRGNYGYTF | TGCGCCAGCAGGGAACAGAGCAGGGGGAACTATGGCTACACCTTC
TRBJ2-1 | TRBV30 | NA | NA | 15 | CAWSVAGTPYNEQFF | TGTGCCTGGAGTGTGGCGGGAACTCCATACAATGAGCAGTTCTTC
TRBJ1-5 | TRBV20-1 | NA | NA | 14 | CSDMYQGLDQPQHF | TGCAGTGATATGTATCAGGGTTTGGATCAGCCCCAGCATTTT
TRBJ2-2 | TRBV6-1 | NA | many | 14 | CASSRRTETGELFF | TGTGCCAGCAGCCGAAGGACGGAGACCGGGGAGCTGTTTTTT